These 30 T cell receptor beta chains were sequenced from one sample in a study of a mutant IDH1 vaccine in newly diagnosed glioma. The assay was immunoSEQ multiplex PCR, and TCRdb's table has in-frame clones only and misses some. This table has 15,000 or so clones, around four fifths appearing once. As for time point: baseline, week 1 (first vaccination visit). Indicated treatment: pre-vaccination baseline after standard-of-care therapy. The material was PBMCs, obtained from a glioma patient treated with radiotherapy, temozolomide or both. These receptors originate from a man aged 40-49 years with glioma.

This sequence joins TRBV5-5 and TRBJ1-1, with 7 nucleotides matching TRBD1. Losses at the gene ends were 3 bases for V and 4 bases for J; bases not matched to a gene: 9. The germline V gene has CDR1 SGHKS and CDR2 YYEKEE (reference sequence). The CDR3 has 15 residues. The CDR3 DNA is TGTGCCAGCAGCTCATCGACAGGGTTTTCCACTGAAGCTTTCTTT. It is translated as CASSSSTGFSTEAFF.

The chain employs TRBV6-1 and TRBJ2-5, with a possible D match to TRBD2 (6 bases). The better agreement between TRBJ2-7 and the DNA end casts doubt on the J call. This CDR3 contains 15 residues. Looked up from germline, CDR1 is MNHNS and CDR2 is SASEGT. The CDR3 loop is CASSLDRVGLYEQYF. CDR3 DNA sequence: TGTGCCAGCAGTCTCGACAGAGTGGGACTCTACGAGCAGTACTTC.

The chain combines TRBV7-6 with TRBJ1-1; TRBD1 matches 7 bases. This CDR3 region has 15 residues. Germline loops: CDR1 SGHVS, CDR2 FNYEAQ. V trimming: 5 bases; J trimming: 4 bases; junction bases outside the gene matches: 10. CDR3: CASSPRQGRFTEAFF. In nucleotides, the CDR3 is TGTGCCAGCAGCCCACGACAGGGCAGGTTCACTGAAGCTTTCTTT.

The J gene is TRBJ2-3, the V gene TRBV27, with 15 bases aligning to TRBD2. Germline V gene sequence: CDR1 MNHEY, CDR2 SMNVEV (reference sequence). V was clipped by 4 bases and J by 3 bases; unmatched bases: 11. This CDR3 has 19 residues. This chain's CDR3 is CASSSRTSGRASSTDTQYF. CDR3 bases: TGTGCCAGCAGTTCCCGGACTAGCGGGAGGGCCTCTTCAACAGATACGCAGTATTTT.

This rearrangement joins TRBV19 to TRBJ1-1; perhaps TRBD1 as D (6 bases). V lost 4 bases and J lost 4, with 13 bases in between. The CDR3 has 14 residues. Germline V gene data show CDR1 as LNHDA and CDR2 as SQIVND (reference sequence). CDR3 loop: CASSKIQGGTEAFF. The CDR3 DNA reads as TGTGCCAGTAGTAAAATACAGGGAGGCACTGAAGCTTTCTTT.

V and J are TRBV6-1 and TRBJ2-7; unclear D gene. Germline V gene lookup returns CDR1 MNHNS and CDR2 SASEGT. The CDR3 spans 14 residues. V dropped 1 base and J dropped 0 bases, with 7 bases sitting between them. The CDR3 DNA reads TGTGCCAGCAGTGAAGTGGGCAACTCCTACGAGCAGTACTTC. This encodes CASSEVGNSYEQYF.

CDR3 bases: TGTGCCAGTAGCAGACAGGGGGGGCTGAACACTGAAGCTTTCTTT. This translates into CASSRQGGLNTEAFF. V and J are TRBV19 and TRBJ1-1; 9 bases match TRBD1. The CDR3 totals 15 residues. V shed 6 bases and J 0 bases; nucleotides not matched to a gene: 5. Germline lookup yields CDR1 LNHDA and CDR2 SQIVND (reference sequence).

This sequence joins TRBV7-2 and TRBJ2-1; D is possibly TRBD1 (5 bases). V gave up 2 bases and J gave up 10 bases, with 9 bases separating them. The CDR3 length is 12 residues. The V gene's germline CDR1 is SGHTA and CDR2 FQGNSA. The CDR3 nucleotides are TGTGCCAGCAGCTTAACGTGGGGCGAGCAGTTCTTC. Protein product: CASSLTWGEQFF.

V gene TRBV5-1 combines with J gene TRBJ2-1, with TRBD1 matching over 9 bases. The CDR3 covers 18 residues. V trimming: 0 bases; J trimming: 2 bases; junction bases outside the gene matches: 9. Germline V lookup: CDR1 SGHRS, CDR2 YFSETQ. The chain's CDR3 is CASSLGPETGGTYNEQFF. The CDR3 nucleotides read TGCGCCAGCAGCTTGGGGCCGGAGACAGGGGGTACCTACAATGAGCAGTTCTTC.

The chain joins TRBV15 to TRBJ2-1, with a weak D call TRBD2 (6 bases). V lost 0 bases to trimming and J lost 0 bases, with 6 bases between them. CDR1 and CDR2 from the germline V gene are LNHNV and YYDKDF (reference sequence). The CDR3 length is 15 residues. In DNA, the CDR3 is TGTGCCACCAGCAGAGAGGGGGGCTCCTACAATGAGCAGTTCTTC. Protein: CATSREGGSYNEQFF.

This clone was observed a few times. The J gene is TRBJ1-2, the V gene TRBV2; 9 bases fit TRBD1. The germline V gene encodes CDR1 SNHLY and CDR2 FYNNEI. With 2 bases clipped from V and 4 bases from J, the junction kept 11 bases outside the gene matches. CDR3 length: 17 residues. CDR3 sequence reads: CASSEQQGAMSPYGYTF. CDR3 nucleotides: TGTGCCAGCAGTGAACAACAGGGGGCGATGTCCCCCTATGGCTACACCTTC.

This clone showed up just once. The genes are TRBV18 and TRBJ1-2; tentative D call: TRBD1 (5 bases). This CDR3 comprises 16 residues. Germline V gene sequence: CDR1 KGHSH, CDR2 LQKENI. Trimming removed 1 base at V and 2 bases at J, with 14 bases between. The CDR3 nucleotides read TGTGCCAGCTCACCACTTTCCCACAGGACCAACTATGGCTACACCTTC. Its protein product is CASSPLSHRTNYGYTF.

The CDR3 region is CASSFTRKQETQYF. The CDR3 DNA is TGTGCCAGCAGCTTTACGCGGAAGCAAGAGACCCAGTACTTC. The gene calls are TRBV13 and TRBJ2-5; D gene ambiguous. V lost 3 bases to trimming and J lost 2 bases, with 10 bases between them. The germline V gene encodes CDR1 PRHDT and CDR2 FYEKMQ (reference sequence). The CDR3 has 14 residues.

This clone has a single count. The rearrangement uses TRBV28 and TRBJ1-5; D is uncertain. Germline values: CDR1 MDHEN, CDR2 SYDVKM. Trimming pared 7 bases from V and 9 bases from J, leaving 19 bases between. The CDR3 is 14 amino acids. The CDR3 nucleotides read TGTGCCAGCATAGCAAGTCCGCCTCTCGGGCCCCAGCATTTT. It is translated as CASIASPPLGPQHF.

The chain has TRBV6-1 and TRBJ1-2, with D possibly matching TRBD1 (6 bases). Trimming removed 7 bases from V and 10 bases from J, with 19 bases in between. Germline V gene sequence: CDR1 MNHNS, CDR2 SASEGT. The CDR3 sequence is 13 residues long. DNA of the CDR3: TGTGCCAGCAACCCGACAGGACCCGGGGACTACACCTTC. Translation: CASNPTGPGDYTF.

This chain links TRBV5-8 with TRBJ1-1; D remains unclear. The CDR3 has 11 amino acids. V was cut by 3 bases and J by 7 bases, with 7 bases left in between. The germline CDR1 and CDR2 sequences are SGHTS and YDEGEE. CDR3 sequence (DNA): TGTGCCAGCAGCTCGAGGGTTGAAGCTTTCTTT. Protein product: CASSSRVEAFF.

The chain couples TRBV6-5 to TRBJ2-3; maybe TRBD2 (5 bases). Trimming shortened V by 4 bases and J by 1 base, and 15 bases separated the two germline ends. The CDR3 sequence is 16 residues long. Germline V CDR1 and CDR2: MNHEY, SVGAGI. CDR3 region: CASSSLGALGTDTQYF. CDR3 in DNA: TGTGCCAGCAGTTCCTTGGGAGCTCTCGGCACAGATACGCAGTATTTT.

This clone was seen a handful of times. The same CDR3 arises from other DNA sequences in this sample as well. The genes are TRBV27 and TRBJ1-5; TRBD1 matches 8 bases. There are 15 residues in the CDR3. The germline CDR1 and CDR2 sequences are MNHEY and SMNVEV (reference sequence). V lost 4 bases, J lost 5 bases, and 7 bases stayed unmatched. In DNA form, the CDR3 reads TGTGCCAGCAGTTCCTCGACAGGGGAGGATCAGCCCCAGCATTTT. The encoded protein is CASSSSTGEDQPQHF.

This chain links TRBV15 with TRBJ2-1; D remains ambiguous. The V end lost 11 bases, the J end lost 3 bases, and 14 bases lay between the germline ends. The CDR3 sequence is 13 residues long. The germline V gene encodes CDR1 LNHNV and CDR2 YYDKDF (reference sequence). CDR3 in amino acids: CASSYLDYNEQFF. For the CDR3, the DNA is TGTGCCTCTTCCTACCTCGACTACAATGAGCAGTTCTTC. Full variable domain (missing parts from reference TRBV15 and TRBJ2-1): DAMVIQNPRYQVTQFGKPVTLSCSQTLNHNVMYWYQQKSSQAPKLLFHYYDKDFNNEADTPDNFQSRRPNTSFCFLDIRSPGLGDTAMYLCASSYLDYNEQFFGPGTRLTVL.

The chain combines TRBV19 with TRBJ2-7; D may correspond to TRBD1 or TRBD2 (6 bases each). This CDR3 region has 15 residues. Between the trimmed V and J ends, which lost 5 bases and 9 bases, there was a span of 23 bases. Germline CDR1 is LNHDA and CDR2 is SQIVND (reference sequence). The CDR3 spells CASSSSAGHGVAQYV. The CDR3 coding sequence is TGTGCCAGTAGTTCATCGGCGGGACACGGGGTAGCGCAGTACGTC.

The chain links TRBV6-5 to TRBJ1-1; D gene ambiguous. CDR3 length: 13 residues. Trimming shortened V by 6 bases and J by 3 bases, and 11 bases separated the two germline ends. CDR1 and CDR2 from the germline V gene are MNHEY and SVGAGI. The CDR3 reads CASRGGPHTEAFF. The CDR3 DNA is TGTGCCAGCAGGGGAGGGCCACACACTGAAGCTTTCTTT.

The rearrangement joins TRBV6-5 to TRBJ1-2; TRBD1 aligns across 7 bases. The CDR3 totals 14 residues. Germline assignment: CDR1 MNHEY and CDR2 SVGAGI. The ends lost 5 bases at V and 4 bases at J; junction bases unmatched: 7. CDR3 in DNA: TGTGCCAGCAGTAGACAGGGAGAATCCTATGGCTACACCTTC. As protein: CASSRQGESYGYTF.

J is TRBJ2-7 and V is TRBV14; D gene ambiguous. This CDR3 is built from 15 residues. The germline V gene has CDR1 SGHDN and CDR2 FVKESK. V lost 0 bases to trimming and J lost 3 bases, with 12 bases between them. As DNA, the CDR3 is TGTGCCAGCAGCCAAGATCAGGTCTGGGGCTACGAGCAGTACTTC. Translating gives CASSQDQVWGYEQYF.

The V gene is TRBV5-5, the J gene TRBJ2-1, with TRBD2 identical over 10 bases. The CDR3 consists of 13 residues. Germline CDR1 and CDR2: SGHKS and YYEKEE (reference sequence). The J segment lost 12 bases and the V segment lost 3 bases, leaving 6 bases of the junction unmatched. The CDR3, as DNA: TGTGCCAGCAGCTCCACTAGCGGGGAGGTGCAGTTCTTC. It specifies CASSSTSGEVQFF.

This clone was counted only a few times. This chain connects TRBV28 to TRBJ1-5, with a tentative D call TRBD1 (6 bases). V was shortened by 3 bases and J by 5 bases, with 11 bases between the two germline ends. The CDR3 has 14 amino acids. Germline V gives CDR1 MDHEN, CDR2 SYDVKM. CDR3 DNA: TGTGCCAGCAGTTTGTCGGGGGCGCATCAGCCCCAGCATTTT. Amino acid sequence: CASSLSGAHQPQHF.

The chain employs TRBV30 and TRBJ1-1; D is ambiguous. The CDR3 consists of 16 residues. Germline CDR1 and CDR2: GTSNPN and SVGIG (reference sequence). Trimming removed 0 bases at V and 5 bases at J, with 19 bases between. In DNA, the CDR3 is TGTGCCTGGAGTGTAGTATGGGGTGATTATAAAACTGAAGCTTTCTTT. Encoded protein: CAWSVVWGDYKTEAFF.

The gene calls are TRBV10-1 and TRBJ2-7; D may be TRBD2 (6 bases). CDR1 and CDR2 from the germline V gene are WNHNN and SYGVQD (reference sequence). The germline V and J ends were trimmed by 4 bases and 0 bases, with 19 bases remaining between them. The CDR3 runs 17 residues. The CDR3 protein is CASSGPPWRGSSYEQYF. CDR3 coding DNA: TGCGCCAGCAGTGGACCACCTTGGCGGGGAAGCTCCTACGAGCAGTACTTC.

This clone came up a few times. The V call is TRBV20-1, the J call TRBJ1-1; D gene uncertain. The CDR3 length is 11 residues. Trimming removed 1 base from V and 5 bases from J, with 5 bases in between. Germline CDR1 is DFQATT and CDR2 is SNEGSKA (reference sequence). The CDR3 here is CSARVGTEAFF. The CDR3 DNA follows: TGCAGTGCTAGAGTGGGAACTGAAGCTTTCTTT.

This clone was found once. The CDR3 DNA sequence: TGTGCCAGTAGTATAGATCGGCAGGGGACAGGGACTTACTCCACTGAAGCTTTCTTT. Amino acid sequence: CASSIDRQGTGTYSTEAFF. The chain combines TRBV19 with TRBJ1-1; 9 positions agree with TRBD1. V lost 0 bases to trimming and J lost 4 bases; unmatched junction nucleotides: 15. Germline V gene data show CDR1 as LNHDA and CDR2 as SQIVND (reference sequence). The CDR3 totals 19 residues.

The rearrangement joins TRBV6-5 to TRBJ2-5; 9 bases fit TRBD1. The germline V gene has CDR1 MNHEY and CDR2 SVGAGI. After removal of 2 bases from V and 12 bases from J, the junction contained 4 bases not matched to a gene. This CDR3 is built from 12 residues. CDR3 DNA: TGTGCCAGCAGTTACCGGGACAGGGAAAAGTACTTC. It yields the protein CASSYRDREKYF.